A selection of T cell receptor beta chains follows, all from one sample in a study of patients and donors after allogeneic stem cell transplantation. In TCRdb, the RT-PCR reads were re-called with MiXCR into one record per CDR3 protein. The sample carries about 40,000 distinct CDR3 sequences, 25% to 40% recorded once. The sample consisted of blood, either unsorted or a sorted T cell fraction (not recorded which). The receptors come from a human donor who was either an allogeneic HSCT recipient or a stem cell or donor lymphocyte infusion donor (not recorded which). It is not recorded whose cells these are; they may come from a transplant donor. Each CDR3 is given with its conserved first and last residue. Each record gives: D gene, clone size, V gene, J gene, CDR3 protein, CDR3 DNA. The D gene is left open where the match is weak. For some rows the clone size is stated as once, few or many, or as a class when expanded; others skip it.

NA,NA,TRBV4-3,TRBJ2-1,CASSQVSALNYNEQFF,TGCGCCAGCAGCCAAGTGTCTGCCTTAAATTACAATGAGCAGTTCTTC
NA,once,TRBV20-1,TRBJ2-2,CSAPQGGSTGELFF,TGCAGTGCCCCTCAGGGGGGGAGCACCGGGGAGCTGTTTTTT
TRBD2,NA,TRBV10-3,TRBJ2-1,CAISEEREGPYNEQFF,TGTGCCATCAGTGAAGAGCGGGAGGGCCCCTACAATGAGCAGTTCTTC
TRBD1,NA,TRBV24-1,TRBJ2-2,CATGTGNTGELFF,TGTGCCACCGGGACAGGGAACACCGGGGAGCTGTTTTTT
TRBD1,NA,TRBV6-6,TRBJ2-7,CASSWDSYEQYF,TGTGCCAGCAGCTGGGACAGCTACGAGCAGTACTTC
TRBD1,NA,TRBV6-6,TRBJ2-7,CASSYADRAYEQYF,TGTGCCAGCAGTTACGCCGACAGGGCTTACGAGCAGTACTTC
NA,NA,TRBV29-1,TRBJ2-4,CSVRPTGRGGLQYF,TGCAGCGTCCGGCCTACAGGGCGTGGTGGTCTTCAGTACTTC
NA,NA,TRBV28,TRBJ1-5,CASSPGSPFDFNQPQHF,TGTGCCAGCAGTCCGGGGAGCCCTTTTGACTTTAATCAGCCCCAGCATTTT
TRBD1,few,TRBV10-3,TRBJ1-1,CAISGDRGPTPRTEAFF,TGTGCCATCAGTGGAGACAGGGGCCCAACCCCCAGGACTGAAGCTTTCTTT
NA,NA,TRBV12-3/TRBV12-4,TRBJ2-1,CASRINSDEQFF,TGTGCCAGCAGAATAAATAGCGATGAGCAGTTCTTC
NA,few,TRBV4-2,TRBJ1-3,CASSQDRANTIYF,TGTGCCAGCAGCCAAGATAGGGCAAACACCATATATTTT
NA,many,TRBV27,TRBJ1-6,CASSLWGPDSPLHF,TGTGCCAGCAGCCTTTGGGGGCCTGATTCACCCCTCCACTTT
TRBD1,many,TRBV10-3,TRBJ1-5,CAISESRDRGLNQPQHF,TGTGCCATCAGTGAGTCCAGGGACAGGGGGCTCAATCAGCCCCAGCATTTT
NA,NA,TRBV5-5,TRBJ1-5,CASSLEGSKNQPQHF,TGTGCCAGCAGCTTGGAAGGCTCAAAAAATCAGCCCCAGCATTTT
NA,NA,TRBV4-2,TRBJ2-2,CASSQGAANTGELFF,TGTGCCAGCAGCCAAGGGGCAGCGAACACCGGGGAGCTGTTTTTT
TRBD2,NA,TRBV29-1,TRBJ2-7,CSVAWASGTHEQYF,TGCAGCGTAGCTTGGGCTAGCGGGACCCACGAGCAGTACTTC
NA,NA,TRBV5-1,TRBJ1-4,CASSLAGGANEKLFF,TGCGCCAGCAGCTTGGCTGGAGGGGCTAATGAAAAACTGTTTTTT
NA,once,TRBV7-9,TRBJ1-5,CASSSAYGAGVYSNQPQHF,TGTGCCAGCAGCTCCGCTTATGGGGCAGGAGTTTATAGCAATCAGCCCCAGCATTTT
NA,NA,TRBV6-5,TRBJ2-3,CASSYFLRGLGTDTQYF,TGTGCCAGCAGTTACTTCCTAAGGGGCTTAGGCACAGATACGCAGTATTTT
NA,few,TRBV7-2,TRBJ2-3,CASSSLTISDTQYF,TGTGCCAGCAGCTCCCTGACTATTTCAGATACGCAGTATTTT
TRBD1,NA,TRBV29-1,TRBJ2-7,CSVTSGTGGQQYF,TGCAGCGTGACTTCCGGGACAGGGGGCCAGCAGTACTTC
NA,NA,TRBV4-2,TRBJ1-6,CASSPLPVYNSPLHF,TGTGCCAGCAGCCCCCTCCCCGTTTATAATTCACCCCTCCACTTT
NA,few,TRBV6-4,TRBJ2-2,CASRWQGNTGELFF,TGTGCCAGCAGATGGCAGGGTAACACCGGGGAGCTGTTTTTT
NA,NA,TRBV25-1,TRBJ2-1,CASSEYRAAYNEQFF,TGTGCCAGCAGTGAATACCGAGCGGCCTACAATGAGCAGTTCTTC
NA,many,TRBV5-5,TRBJ1-2,CASSYEPYYGYTF,TGTGCCAGCAGCTACGAACCCTACTATGGCTACACCTTC
TRBD1,NA,TRBV5-4,TRBJ2-7,CASSSSDRGRYEQYF,TGTGCCAGCAGCTCTAGCGACAGGGGAAGATACGAGCAGTACTTC
NA,few,TRBV9,TRBJ1-5,CASSEGDTDQPQHF,TGTGCCAGCAGCGAGGGGGACACCGATCAGCCCCAGCATTTT
TRBD2,few,TRBV28,TRBJ2-3,CASTIIAGVTDTQYF,TGTGCCAGTACTATCATAGCGGGAGTCACAGATACGCAGTATTTT
NA,few,TRBV27,TRBJ1-5,CASRRWGADQPQHF,TGTGCCAGCAGAAGATGGGGGGCAGATCAGCCCCAGCATTTT
TRBD1,NA,TRBV5-1,TRBJ1-1,CASSLGQGARTEAFF,TGCGCCAGCAGCTTGGGACAGGGGGCGCGGACTGAAGCTTTCTTT
TRBD2,NA,TRBV7-2,TRBJ2-1,CASSLPGLATSYNEQFF,TGTGCCAGCAGCTTACCGGGACTAGCAACCTCCTACAATGAGCAGTTCTTC
TRBD2,NA,TRBV4-1,TRBJ2-1,CASSQKGLAVNNEQFF,TGCGCCAGCAGCCAAAAGGGACTAGCGGTTAACAATGAGCAGTTCTTC
NA,few,TRBV21-1,TRBJ2-2,CASSKASRLNTGELFF,TGTGCCAGCAGCAAAGCGAGCCGGCTTAACACCGGGGAGCTGTTTTTT
NA,NA,TRBV29-1,TRBJ1-6,CSVAPGGNSPLHF,TGCAGCGTTGCCCCAGGCGGGAATTCACCCCTCCACTTT
NA,NA,TRBV6-5,TRBJ2-5,CASSSPPKQDMTQYF,TGTGCCAGCAGTTCCCCCCCGAAACAGGACATGACCCAGTACTTC
NA,many,TRBV7-2,TRBJ2-2,CASSLSVAANTGELFF,TGTGCCAGCAGCTTATCGGTAGCGGCTAACACCGGGGAGCTGTTTTTT
NA,NA,TRBV27,TRBJ1-2,CASSRGGYTF,TGTGCCAGCAGTCGGGGGGGCTACACCTTC
NA,NA,TRBV29-1,TRBJ2-7,CSSLGRNSYEQYF,TGCAGCTCTCTGGGACGGAACTCCTACGAGCAGTACTTC
TRBD1,once,TRBV19,TRBJ1-5,CASSKRQGGNVGLNQPQHF,TGTGCCAGTAGTAAACGACAGGGTGGGAACGTGGGCTTAAATCAGCCCCAGCATTTT
NA,NA,TRBV30,TRBJ2-1,CAWSSRTRQFF,TGTGCCTGGAGCTCACGCACGCGCCAGTTCTTC
NA,many,TRBV12-3/TRBV12-4,TRBJ1-1,CASSLGLGEAFF,TGTGCCAGCAGTTTGGGGCTTGGTGAAGCTTTCTTT
NA,few,TRBV6-5,TRBJ1-2,CASRQAGQSYGYTF,TGTGCCAGCAGGCAGGCAGGGCAATCTTATGGCTACACCTTC
NA,few,TRBV28,TRBJ2-5,CASSRGRSWGRETQYF,TGTGCCAGCAGCCGGGGACGCTCCTGGGGGAGGGAGACCCAGTACTTC
NA,NA,TRBV7-2,TRBJ1-1,CASSLGGRNTEAFF,TGTGCCAGCAGCTTAGGCGGCAGGAACACTGAAGCTTTCTTT
NA,NA,TRBV27,TRBJ2-3,CASSLSRTQYF,TGTGCCAGCAGTTTATCGAGGACGCAGTATTTT
NA,NA,TRBV7-2,TRBJ1-1,CASSLDLLF,TGTGCCAGCAGCTTAGACCTCCTATTT
NA,few,TRBV19,TRBJ1-1,CASSGHGAANTEAFF,TGTGCCAGTAGCGGGCATGGGGCAGCGAACACTGAAGCTTTCTTT
NA,NA,TRBV21-1,TRBJ2-5,CASSTGLAGQETQYF,TGTGCCAGCAGCACGGGACTAGCGGGGCAAGAGACCCAGTACTTC
NA,NA,TRBV2,TRBJ2-3,CASSGNLDTQYF,TGTGCCAGCAGTGGAAACTTGGATACGCAGTATTTT
NA,many,TRBV12-3/TRBV12-4,TRBJ1-1,CASSLVVEAFF,TGTGCCAGCTCCCTCGTTGTGGAAGCTTTCTTT
NA,NA,TRBV6-1,TRBJ1-3,CATAGYWTGNTIYF,TGTGCCACCGCGGGGTACTGGACTGGAAACACCATATATTTT
NA,few,TRBV7-2,TRBJ1-2,CASSHQRWGISNYGYTF,TGTGCCAGCAGCCATCAGCGGTGGGGGATCTCTAACTATGGCTACACCTTC
NA,NA,TRBV9,TRBJ1-1,CASSAGTAMNTEAFF,TGTGCCAGCAGCGCCGGGACTGCTATGAACACTGAAGCTTTCTTT
TRBD2,NA,TRBV20-1,TRBJ2-7,CSGTSSYEQYF,TGCAGTGGGACTAGCTCCTACGAGCAGTACTTC